This T cell receptor beta chain was documented in a study of blood T cell repertoires in COVID-19. The overall study: Whether acute or convalescent, the COVID-19 samples came from the United States, Italy and Spain. Sample material is recorded as cDNA or gDNA derived from T cells, B-cell-depleted T cells, or PBMCs.

The V gene lost 4 bases and the J gene lost 7 bases, with 17 bases spanning the gap. Looked up from germline, CDR1 is SNHLY and CDR2 is FYNNEI. The CDR3 loop spans 14 amino acids. Authors' processing steps: Estimation of nucleated cell counts relied on the amplification of reference gene primers. Profiling relied on immunoSEQ multiplex PCR, and the TCRdb table lists in-frame clones only, not all of them. The V and J calls and clone size are taken from that table; D and trimming were inferred from the DNA. The sample contains under 350,000 clones, approximately 83% of which appear only once. Sequencing input: peripheral blood. The chain recombines TRBV2 with TRBJ2-7; D is unclear. This TCR was recovered from a woman in her 70s with acute or convalescent COVID-19. Here the CDR3 reads CASSGSLRIAEQYF. CDR3 in DNA: TGTGCCAGCAGTGGGAGCCTACGGATCGCAGAGCAGTACTTC.